This entry lists 20 T cell receptor beta chains sequenced from one sample in a study of blood T cell repertoires in COVID-19. Using immunoSEQ multiplex PCR, the repertoire was profiled, and TCRdb retains in-frame clones only, with some absent. This table has about 50,000 clones, 89% appearing once. The source material was peripheral blood. The receptor source for this set is a woman aged 60-75 years with COVID-19, enrolled during active disease.

V and J are TRBV5-1 and TRBJ1-1, with no clear D. The CDR3 is made up of 15 amino acids. Trimming removed 0 bases from V and 0 bases from J, with 9 bases in between. Germline V gene sequence: CDR1 SGHRS, CDR2 YFSETQ. For the CDR3, the DNA is TGCGCCAGCAGCTTGGCCGACACTTTGAACACTGAAGCTTTCTTT. Translated: CASSLADTLNTEAFF.

The V call is TRBV27, the J call TRBJ2-5; no definite D call. Deletions cut 3 bases from V and 5 bases from J, with 7 bases between. Per the germline V gene, CDR1 is MNHEY and CDR2 is SMNVEV (reference sequence). The CDR3 extends over 12 amino acids. CDR3 in amino acids: CASSFGGETQYF. In nucleotides, the CDR3 is TGTGCCAGCAGTTTTGGCGGCGAGACCCAGTACTTC.

This clone has just one count. The chain combines TRBV10-3 with TRBJ1-5; D is unclear. This CDR3 is 15 amino acids long. Trimming removed 3 bases at V and 1 base at J, with 10 bases between. Germline assignment: CDR1 ENHRY and CDR2 SYGVKD. CDR3 sequence: CAISETPPSNQPQHF. The CDR3, as DNA: TGTGCCATCAGTGAAACACCACCAAGCAATCAGCCCCAGCATTTT.

The CDR3 loop is CATSDSGTGDNEQFF. CDR3 bases: TGTGCCACCAGTGATTCCGGGACAGGGGACAATGAGCAGTTCTTC. V is TRBV24-1 and J is TRBJ2-1, with 10 bases fitting TRBD1. Germline V gives CDR1 KGHDR, CDR2 SFDVKD. This CDR3 contains 15 residues. V was pared by 2 bases and J by 5 bases, with 2 bases of the junction left unmatched.

The chain uses TRBV19 and TRBJ2-3; weak D call: TRBD2 (6 bases). This CDR3 has 14 amino acids. CDR1 and CDR2 from the germline V gene are LNHDA and SQIVND (reference sequence). V shed 3 bases and J shed 2 bases, with 9 bases lying between them. In DNA, the CDR3 is TGTGCCAGTAGTATTTTAGCGGCCACAGATACGCAGTATTTT. Its translation is CASSILAATDTQYF.

The J gene is TRBJ1-5, the V gene TRBV27; D gene ambiguous. V lost 5 bases, J lost 3 bases, and 8 bases lay in between. Germline CDR1 is MNHEY and CDR2 is SMNVEV (reference sequence). This CDR3 is 13 amino acids long. The CDR3 DNA follows: TGTGCCAGCAGTCCCTGGCTCAATCAGCCCCAGCATTTT. Its protein is CASSPWLNQPQHF.

This chain links TRBV5-8 with TRBJ1-5; 9 bases are a match to TRBD1. Germline CDR1 and CDR2: SGHTS and YDEGEE. V was pared by 1 base and J by 7 bases, with 6 bases of the junction left unmatched. This CDR3 region has 15 residues. The CDR3 region is CASSLKGTGRQPQHF. CDR3 DNA sequence: TGTGCCAGCAGCTTGAAGGGGACAGGGAGGCAGCCCCAGCATTTT. Variable domain in full (rest from reference TRBV5-8 and TRBJ1-5): EAGVTQSPTHLIKTRGQQATLRCSPISGHTSVYWYQQALGLGLQFLLWYDEGEERNRGNFPPRFSGRQFPNYSSELNVNALELEDSALYLCASSLKGTGRQPQHFGDGTRLSIL.

The genes are TRBV5-1 and TRBJ1-2, with D possibly matching TRBD1 (5 bases). Germline V gene lookup returns CDR1 SGHRS and CDR2 YFSETQ. CDR3 length: 13 amino acids. Between the trimmed V and J ends, which lost 1 base and 7 bases, there was a span of 11 bases. Here the CDR3 reads CASSLFGGPGYTF. Here the CDR3 DNA reads TGCGCCAGCAGCTTGTTCGGGGGTCCTGGCTACACCTTC.

V and J are TRBV7-9 and TRBJ1-1; 7 nucleotides line up with TRBD1. V trimming: 5 bases; J trimming: 6 bases; junction bases outside the gene matches: 3. This CDR3 is 12 amino acids long. CDR1 and CDR2 (germline): SEHNR, FQNEAQ (reference sequence). In nucleotides, the CDR3 is TGTGCCAGCAGCCGGGGGACAGCTGAAGCTTTCTTT. Protein: CASSRGTAEAFF.

The gene calls are TRBV7-8 and TRBJ2-7, with 10 bases fitting TRBD2. This CDR3 region has 18 residues. V shed 1 base, J shed 0 bases, and the junction held 9 bases outside the gene matches. The germline CDR1 and CDR2 sequences are SGHVS and FQNEAQ. Here the CDR3 reads CASSLVRRLAGVSYEQYF. In nucleotides, the CDR3 is TGTGCCAGCAGCTTAGTCAGACGGCTAGCGGGAGTCTCCTACGAGCAGTACTTC.

The chain employs TRBV5-5 and TRBJ1-1; possible D gene TRBD1, 6 bases. The CDR3 is 15 residues long. The germline V gene has CDR1 SGHKS and CDR2 YYEKEE (reference sequence). Trimming cost V 2 bases and J 5 bases, with 16 bases left between them. CDR3 DNA sequence: TGTGCCAGCAGCTTAACAGGAGGCAGGGGAACTGAAGCTTTCTTT. This translates into CASSLTGGRGTEAFF.

The chain couples TRBV28 to TRBJ2-1; 12 positions match TRBD2. The CDR3 spans 15 residues. CDR1 is MDHEN, CDR2 SYDVKM, per germline. The V and J ends lost 2 bases and 6 bases, in that order; junction bases with no gene match: 2. For the CDR3, the DNA is TGTGCCAGCAGTTTAAAACTAGCGGGAGGCAATGAGCAGTTCTTC. This translates into CASSLKLAGGNEQFF.

The V call is TRBV29-1, the J call TRBJ1-1; a weak D match, TRBD1 (5 bases). The V and J ends lost 6 bases and 3 bases respectively, with 14 bases between them. The CDR3 length is 13 residues. Germline V lookup: CDR1 SQVTM, CDR2 ANQGSEA. This CDR3 reads CSVQWGVDTEAFF. For the CDR3, the DNA is TGCAGCGTCCAATGGGGGGTGGACACTGAAGCTTTCTTT.

This clone was seen once. J is TRBJ1-3 and V is TRBV18; the D gene is possibly TRBD1 (6 bases). The CDR3 length is 16 residues. Germline V gene sequence: CDR1 KGHSH, CDR2 LQKENI. V lost 3 bases and J lost 0, with 12 bases in between. CDR3 bases: TGTGCCAGCTCACCCGCGACAGGAACCTCTGGAAACACCATATATTTT. It codes for CASSPATGTSGNTIYF.

The rearrangement links TRBV19 to TRBJ1-2, with TRBD1 matching over 8 bases. CDR1 is LNHDA and CDR2 is SQIVND in the germline V gene (reference sequence). V gave up 5 bases and J gave up 6 bases; unmatched junction bases: 11. The CDR3 is made up of 15 amino acids. CDR3 in amino acids: CASSRAWTGSDGYTF. CDR3 DNA sequence: TGTGCCAGTAGTCGAGCCTGGACAGGGTCTGATGGCTACACCTTC.

The rearrangement uses TRBV9 and TRBJ1-5; tentative D call: TRBD1 (5 bases). The CDR3 contains 14 residues. Trimming stripped 0 bases from V and 7 bases from J, with 11 bases between. In germline, CDR1 is SGDLS, CDR2 YYNGEE. CDR3 coding DNA: TGTGCCAGCAGCGTAGGGGGGAGGGGACAGCCCCAGCATTTT. Residues: CASSVGGRGQPQHF. Supplemented by reference TRBV9 and TRBJ1-5, the full variable domain reads DSGVTQTPKHLITATGQRVTLRCSPRSGDLSVYWYQQSLDQGLQFLIQYYNGEERAKGNILERFSAQQFPDLHSELNLSSLELGDSALYFCASSVGGRGQPQHFGDGTRLSIL.

The J gene is TRBJ2-7, the V gene TRBV5-4, with a weak D call TRBD2 (6 bases). Germline V CDR1 and CDR2: SGHNT, YYREEE (reference sequence). Trimming pared 0 bases from V and 3 bases from J, leaving 16 bases between. There are 16 residues in the CDR3. Written as DNA, the CDR3 is TGTGCCAGCAGCTTGGGCTCGGAGGGGATAGGCTACGAGCAGTACTTC. Translation gives CASSLGSEGIGYEQYF. Together with reference TRBV5-4 and TRBJ2-7, the CDR3 gives the full variable domain: ETGVTQSPTHLIKTRGQQVTLRCSSQSGHNTVSWYQQALGQGPQFIFQYYREEENGRGNFPPRFSGLQFPNYSSELNVNALELDDSALYLCASSLGSEGIGYEQYFGPGTRLTVT.

This clone was seen only once. The CDR3 sequence is CASSLYPGLATGELFF. Here the CDR3 DNA reads TGTGCCAGCAGCCTGTATCCGGGACTAGCGACCGGGGAGCTGTTTTTT. The chain employs TRBV4-2 and TRBJ2-2; 10 bases are a match to TRBD2. V lost 4 bases and J lost 5; bases outside the gene matches: 7. This CDR3 is built from 16 residues. CDR1 LGHNA and CDR2 YNFKEQ come from the germline V gene.

This clone was found a few times. The chain has TRBV27 and TRBJ1-1; D is perhaps TRBD1 (5 bases). The V and J ends lost 6 bases and 0 bases respectively, with 11 bases between them. The CDR3 extends over 14 amino acids. Looked up from germline, CDR1 is MNHEY and CDR2 is SMNVEV (reference sequence). CDR3 nucleotides: TGTGCCAGCAGGTCAGGGTCCATGAACACTGAAGCTTTCTTT. Amino acid sequence: CASRSGSMNTEAFF.

V and J are TRBV15 and TRBJ2-1; possible D gene TRBD1, 5 bases. Per germline, CDR1 LNHNV and CDR2 YYDKDF (reference sequence). V was trimmed by 4 bases and J by 0 bases, leaving 7 bases between them. The length of the CDR3 is 14 residues. CDR3 DNA: TGTGCCACCAGCAAGCAGGGCTCCTACAATGAGCAGTTCTTC. Translated: CATSKQGSYNEQFF.